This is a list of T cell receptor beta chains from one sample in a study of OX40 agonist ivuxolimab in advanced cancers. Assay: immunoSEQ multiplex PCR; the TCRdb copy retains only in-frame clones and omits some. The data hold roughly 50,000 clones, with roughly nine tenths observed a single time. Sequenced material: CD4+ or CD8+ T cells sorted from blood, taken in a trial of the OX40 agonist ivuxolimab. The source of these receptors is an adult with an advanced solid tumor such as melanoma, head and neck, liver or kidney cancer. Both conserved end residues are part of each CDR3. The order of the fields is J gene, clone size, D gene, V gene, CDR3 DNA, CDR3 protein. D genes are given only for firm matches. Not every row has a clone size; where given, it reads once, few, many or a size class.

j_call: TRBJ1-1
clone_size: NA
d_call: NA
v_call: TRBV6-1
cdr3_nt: TGTGCCAGCAGCACCCTAGGACGGACGAACACTGAAGCTTTCTTT
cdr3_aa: CASSTLGRTNTEAFF

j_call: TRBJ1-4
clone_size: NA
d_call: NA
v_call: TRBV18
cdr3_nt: TGTGCCAGCTCACCAAAGGAGAATGAAAAACTGTTTTTT
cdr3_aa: CASSPKENEKLFF

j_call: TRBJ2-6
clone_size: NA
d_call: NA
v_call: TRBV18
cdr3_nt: TGTGCCAGCTCCCTTACCTCAGACAGCTCTGGGGCCAACGTCCTGACTTTC
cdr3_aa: CASSLTSDSSGANVLTF

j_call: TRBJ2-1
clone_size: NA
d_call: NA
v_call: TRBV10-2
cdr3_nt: TGCGCCAGCAGTGAGAACTGGCATTACAATGAGCAGTTCTTC
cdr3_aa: CASSENWHYNEQFF

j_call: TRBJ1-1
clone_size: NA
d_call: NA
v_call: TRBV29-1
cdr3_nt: TGCAGCGTTGAAGAACAGGGTAACACTGAAGCTTTCTTT
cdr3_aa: CSVEEQGNTEAFF

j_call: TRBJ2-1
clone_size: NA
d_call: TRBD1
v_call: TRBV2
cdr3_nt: TGTGCCAGCAGACAGACAGGGCTCAATGAGCAGTTCTTC
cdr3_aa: CASRQTGLNEQFF

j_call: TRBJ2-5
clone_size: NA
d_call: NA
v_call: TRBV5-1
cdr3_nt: TGCGCCAGCAGCTTGGCGGGGCCGGGGCAAGAGACCCAGTACTTC
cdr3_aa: CASSLAGPGQETQYF

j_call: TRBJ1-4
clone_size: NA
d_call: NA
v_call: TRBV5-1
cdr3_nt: TGCGCCAGCAGCTGGACTGGGCTAGGGGAAAAACTGTTTTTT
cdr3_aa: CASSWTGLGEKLFF

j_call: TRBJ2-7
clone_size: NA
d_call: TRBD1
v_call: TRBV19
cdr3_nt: TGTGCCAGTAGTACCCAGGGGGCACCTTACGAGCAGTACTTC
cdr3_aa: CASSTQGAPYEQYF

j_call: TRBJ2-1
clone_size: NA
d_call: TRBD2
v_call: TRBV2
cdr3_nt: TGTGCCAGCACCCCGGGGGGGGCTTCATACAATGAGCAGTTCTTC
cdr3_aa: CASTPGGASYNEQFF

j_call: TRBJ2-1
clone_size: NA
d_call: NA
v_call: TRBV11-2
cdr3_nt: TGTGCCAGCAGCTTAGGGCGGGGCAGGGAAGGGATAAGGCAGTTCTTC
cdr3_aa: CASSLGRGREGIRQFF

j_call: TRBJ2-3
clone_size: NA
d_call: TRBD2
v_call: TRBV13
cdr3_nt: TGTGCCAGCAGCTTAGGCATCTCATTGGCTAGCGGGGGCACAGATACGCAGTATTTT
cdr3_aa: CASSLGISLASGGTDTQYF

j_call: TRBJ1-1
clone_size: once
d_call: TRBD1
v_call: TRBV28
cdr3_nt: TGTGCCAGCAGTTCAGGGGGGACGAACACTGAAGCTTTCTTT
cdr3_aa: CASSSGGTNTEAFF

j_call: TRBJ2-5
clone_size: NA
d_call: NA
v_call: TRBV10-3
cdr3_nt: TGTGCCATCAGTGAGTGGTTCGGGGGGCGCCGGGAGACCCAGTACTTC
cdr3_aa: CAISEWFGGRRETQYF

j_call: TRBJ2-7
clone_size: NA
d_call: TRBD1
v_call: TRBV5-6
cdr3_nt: TGTGCCAGCAGCGTGGACAGGGTGGAGCGGTTAAGATACGAGCAGTACTTC
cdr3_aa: CASSVDRVERLRYEQYF

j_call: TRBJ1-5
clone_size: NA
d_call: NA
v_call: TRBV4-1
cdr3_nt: TGCGCCAGCAGCCCGTGGGGGGGGAAGGTTCAGCCCCAGCATTTT
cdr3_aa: CASSPWGGKVQPQHF

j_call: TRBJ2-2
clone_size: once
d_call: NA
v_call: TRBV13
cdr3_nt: TGTGCCAGCTCGTCCAGGGGTCGCGGGGAGCTGTTTTTT
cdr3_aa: CASSSRGRGELFF

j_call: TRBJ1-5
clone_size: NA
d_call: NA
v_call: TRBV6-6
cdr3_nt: TGTGCCAGCAGTTACATAGGACAATCGCCCCAGCATTTT
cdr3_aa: CASSYIGQSPQHF

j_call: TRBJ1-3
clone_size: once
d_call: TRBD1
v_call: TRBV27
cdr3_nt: TGTGCCAGCAGTCCTCTCTACAGGGGACCCTCTGGAAACACCATATATTTT
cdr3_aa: CASSPLYRGPSGNTIYF

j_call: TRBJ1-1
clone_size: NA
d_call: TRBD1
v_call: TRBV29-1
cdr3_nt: TGCAGCACCCGGACAGGGAACACTGAAGCTTTCTTT
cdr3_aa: CSTRTGNTEAFF

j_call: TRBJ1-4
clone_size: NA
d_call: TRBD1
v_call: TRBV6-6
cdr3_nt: TGTGCCAGCAGTTACTCGTCCAGGGGGACGGAAAAACTGTTTTTT
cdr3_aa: CASSYSSRGTEKLFF

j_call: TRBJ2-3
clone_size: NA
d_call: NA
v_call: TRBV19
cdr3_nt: TGTGCCAGTAGTACCACATCTCGGGACCCCGGGCGTGTCACAGATACGCAGTATTTT
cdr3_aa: CASSTTSRDPGRVTDTQYF

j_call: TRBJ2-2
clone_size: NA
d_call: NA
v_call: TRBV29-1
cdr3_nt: TGCAGCGCCGAGACCGGACTCTCTCCAGGCACCGGGGAGCTGTTTTTT
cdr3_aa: CSAETGLSPGTGELFF

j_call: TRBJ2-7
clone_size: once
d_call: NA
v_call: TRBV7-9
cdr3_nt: TGTGCCAGCAGCCCCAGGGGACACGAGCAGTACTTC
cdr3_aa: CASSPRGHEQYF

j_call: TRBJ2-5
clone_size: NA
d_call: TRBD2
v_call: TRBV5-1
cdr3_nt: TGCGCCAGCAGCTCCAGCGGGGGTTTCGAGACCCAGTACTTC
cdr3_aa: CASSSSGGFETQYF

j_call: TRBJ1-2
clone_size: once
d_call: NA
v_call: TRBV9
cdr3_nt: TGTGCCAGCAGCGTAACTGGGAACTATGGCTACACCTTC
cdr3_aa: CASSVTGNYGYTF

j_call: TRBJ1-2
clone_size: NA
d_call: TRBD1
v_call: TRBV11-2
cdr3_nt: TGTGCCAGCAGCTTGTTGTCCGGGACAGCCAACTATGGCTACACCTTC
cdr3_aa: CASSLLSGTANYGYTF

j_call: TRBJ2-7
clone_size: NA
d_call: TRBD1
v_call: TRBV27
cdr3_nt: TGTGCCAGCAGTTACCTGATGGACAGGGGGAGGAACGAGCAGTACTTC
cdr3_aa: CASSYLMDRGRNEQYF

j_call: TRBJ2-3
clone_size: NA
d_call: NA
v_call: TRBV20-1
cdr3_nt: TGCAGTGAGACAAGATTGGGTACGCAGTATTTT
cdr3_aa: CSETRLGTQYF

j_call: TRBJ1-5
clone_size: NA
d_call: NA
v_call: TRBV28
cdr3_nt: TGTGCCAGCAGTTTATATCAGGGAAATCAGCCCCAGCATTTT
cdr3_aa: CASSLYQGNQPQHF

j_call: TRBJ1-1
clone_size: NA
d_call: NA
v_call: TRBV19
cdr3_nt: TGTGCCAGTAGTAAACGAGACAGAAACACTGAAGCTTTCTTT
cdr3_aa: CASSKRDRNTEAFF

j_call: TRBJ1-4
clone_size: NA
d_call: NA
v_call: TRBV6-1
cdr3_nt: TGTGCCAGCAGTGATTCGGGGGTGACAGCCAGTCTGTTTTTT
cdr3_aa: CASSDSGVTASLFF

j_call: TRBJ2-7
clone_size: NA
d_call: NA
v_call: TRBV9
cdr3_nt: TGTGCCAGCAGCGTAGGGGACACCTACTCCTACGAGCAGTACTTC
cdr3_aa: CASSVGDTYSYEQYF

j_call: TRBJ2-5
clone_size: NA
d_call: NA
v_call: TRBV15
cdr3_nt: TGTGCCACCAGCAGGGCCAAGGGAGCGTACCAAGAGACCCAGTACTTC
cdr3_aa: CATSRAKGAYQETQYF

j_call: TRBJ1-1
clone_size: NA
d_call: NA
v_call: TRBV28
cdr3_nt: TGTGCCAGCAGCCCCTCTGGGGGGATCAGTGGGGCTTTCTTT
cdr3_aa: CASSPSGGISGAFF

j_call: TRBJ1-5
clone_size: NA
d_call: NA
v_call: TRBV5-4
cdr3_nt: TGTGCCAGCAGTCGACGACAGTTAGGAGGCAATCAGCCCCAGCATTTT
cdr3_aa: CASSRRQLGGNQPQHF

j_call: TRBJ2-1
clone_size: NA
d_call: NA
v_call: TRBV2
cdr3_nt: TGTGCCAGCAGACCGGGAGCCGCCTACAATGAGCAGTTCTTC
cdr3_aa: CASRPGAAYNEQFF

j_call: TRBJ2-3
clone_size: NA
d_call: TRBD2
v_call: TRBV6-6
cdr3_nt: TGTGCCAGCAGTTACTTACAGACTAGCGGGGGGGTGAAGCAGTATTTT
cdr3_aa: CASSYLQTSGGVKQYF

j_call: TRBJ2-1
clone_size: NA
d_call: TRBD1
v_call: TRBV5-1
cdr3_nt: TGCGCCAGCAGCTCCGGACAGGGACCGAGTGAGCAGTTCTTC
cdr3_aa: CASSSGQGPSEQFF

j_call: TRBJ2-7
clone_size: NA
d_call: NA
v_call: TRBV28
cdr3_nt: TGTGCCAGCAGTTTAGGGACTGGTCTACAACTTTCCTCCTACGAGCAGTACTTC
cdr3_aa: CASSLGTGLQLSSYEQYF